Listed here are 16 T cell receptor beta chains from one sample, sequenced in a study of T-cell reconstitution after alpha-beta-depleted transplantation in children. During its preparation, the TCRbeta library received unique molecular identifiers. From the PCR reads, TCRdb called clonotypes with MiXCR, one entry per CDR3 protein. The sample lists some 300,000 distinct CDR3 sequences, around a tenth occurring once. Material: PBMCs, obtained before TCRalphabeta/CD19-depleted stem cell transplant. The receptors here all came from a boy less than two years old with acute myeloid leukemia, due to receive a stem cell transplant.

This clonotype was detected many times. The CDR3 loop is CASSLAGAYNEQFF. CDR3 DNA sequence: TGCGCCAGCAGCTTGGCGGGGGCTTACAATGAGCAGTTCTTC. The V call is TRBV5-1, the J call TRBJ2-1; TRBD1 or TRBD2 may be the D gene (6 bases each). The germline CDR1 and CDR2 sequences are SGHRS and YFSETQ. V dropped 0 bases and J dropped 4 bases, with 8 bases sitting between them. This CDR3 has 14 residues.

This clonotype was seen at least ten times. The chain couples TRBV29-1 to TRBJ2-1; tentative D call: TRBD2 (6 bases). This CDR3 has 10 amino acids. The V end lost 5 bases, the J end lost 9 bases, and 8 bases lay between the germline ends. Germline V gene data show CDR1 as SQVTM and CDR2 as ANQGSEA. CDR3 in DNA: TGCAGCGTTCTAGCGTTTGAGCAGTTCTTC. This codes for CSVLAFEQFF.

Only a few counts were recorded for this clonotype. One end of the junction fails to match germline, which may point to a read error. The chain employs TRBV7-6 and TRBJ2-5; D ambiguous. CDR3 length: 15 amino acids. The germline V gene encodes CDR1 SGHVS and CDR2 FNYEAQ. CDR3 loop: CASSLWTGLQGTQYF. The DNA for the CDR3 is TGTGCCAGCAGCCTATGGACGGGTCTTCAAGGGACCCAGTACTTC.

This clonotype was found many times. The CDR3 region has the DNA TGTGCCAGCAGTTTTGACAGGGAAAAGTTAGAGCAGTACTTC. Translated: CASSFDREKLEQYF. The chain recombines TRBV28 with TRBJ2-7; TRBD1 matches at 7 bases. Unmatched junction bases numbered 9, after V lost 3 bases and J lost 7 bases. The CDR3 sequence is 14 residues long. Looked up from germline, CDR1 is MDHEN and CDR2 is SYDVKM.

This clonotype was detected many times. This sequence joins TRBV20-1 and TRBJ1-6; D is possibly TRBD1 (5 bases). This CDR3 contains 13 residues. In germline, CDR1 is DFQATT, CDR2 SNEGSKA (reference sequence). Trimming removed 5 bases at V and 6 bases at J, with 11 bases between. CDR3 loop: CSAYDSSNSPLHF. CDR3 DNA sequence: TGCAGTGCTTACGACAGCTCTAATTCACCCCTCCACTTT.

This clonotype came up many times. The rearrangement joins TRBV20-1 to TRBJ2-7, with D unclear. V was trimmed by 3 bases and J by 2 bases, leaving 5 bases between them. The CDR3 consists of 11 residues. Looked up from germline, CDR1 is DFQATT and CDR2 is SNEGSKA (reference sequence). The CDR3 here is CSASDTYEQYF. CDR3 nucleotide sequence: TGCAGTGCTAGCGACACCTACGAGCAGTACTTC.

A note on this clonotype: A much bigger clone sits one base away, suggesting this may be a read error. The chain carries TRBV4-2 and TRBJ2-7, with D perhaps matching TRBD1 (6 bases). The CDR3 contains 15 residues. Per the germline V gene, CDR1 is LGHNA and CDR2 is YNFKEQ. CDR3 sequence: CASTQDPSRGYEQYF. The CDR3 nucleotides read TGTGCCAGCACCCAAGATCCGAGCAGGGGATACGAGCAGTACTTC.

This clonotype was seen at least ten times. The rearrangement uses TRBV20-1 and TRBJ1-6, with D perhaps matching TRBD1 (5 bases). The CDR3 is 15 residues long. Germline V CDR1 and CDR2: DFQATT, SNEGSKA (reference sequence). V gave up 3 bases and J gave up 3 bases, with 12 bases separating them. CDR3 amino acids: CSARWRGGYNSPLHF. CDR3 nucleotide sequence: TGCAGTGCTAGGTGGAGGGGTGGCTATAATTCACCCCTCCACTTT.

This clonotype occurred many times. V gene TRBV13 combines with J gene TRBJ2-7, with TRBD1 identical over 8 bases. J gave up 7 bases and V 5 bases, and 13 bases lay outside the gene matches. The CDR3 runs 15 residues. Germline CDR1 and CDR2: PRHDT and FYEKMQ (reference sequence). For the CDR3, the DNA is TGTGCCAGCAGCCTTGGACAGGGATCAAGGTGGGAGCAGTACTTC. It yields the protein CASSLGQGSRWEQYF.

This clonotype was found many times. The rearrangement joins TRBV30 to TRBJ2-7; no clear D gene. In germline, CDR1 is GTSNPN, CDR2 SVGIG (reference sequence). Trimming left V 0 bases short and J 5 bases short, with 11 bases between. This CDR3 is 13 amino acids long. The CDR3: CAWSVQFLNEQYF. DNA for the CDR3: TGTGCCTGGAGTGTTCAGTTCTTGAACGAGCAGTACTTC.

Many counts were recorded for this clonotype. The chain combines TRBV28 with TRBJ2-1; D is undetermined. Trimming cost V 3 bases and J 9 bases, with 9 bases left between them. Germline loops: CDR1 MDHEN, CDR2 SYDVKM. The length of the CDR3 is 12 residues. The CDR3 region is CASSFTTIEQFF. The CDR3 DNA is TGTGCCAGCAGTTTTACTACGATTGAGCAGTTCTTC.

The chain has TRBV5-6 and TRBJ2-3; D is unresolved. CDR1 is SGHDT and CDR2 is YYEEEE in the germline V gene. The CDR3 is 12 residues long. Trimming left V 5 bases short and J 1 base short, with 5 bases between. CDR3 nucleotides: TGTGCCAGCAGGCTGGGCACAGATACGCAGTATTTT. It is translated as CASRLGTDTQYF.

This clonotype was observed many times. The V call is TRBV6-5, the J call TRBJ2-7, with a possible D match to TRBD1 (5 bases). The V gene lost 0 bases and the J gene lost 2 bases, with 14 bases spanning the gap. The CDR3 has 16 amino acids. The germline gives CDR1 MNHEY, CDR2 SVGAGI. As DNA, the CDR3 is TGTGCCAGCAGTTACTCGACTCAGGGAATGGCCTACGAGCAGTACTTC. It specifies CASSYSTQGMAYEQYF.

The rearrangement links TRBV27 to TRBJ1-2, with D perhaps TRBD1 (5 bases). V lost 1 base, J lost 2 bases, and 11 bases lay in between. CDR1 MNHEY and CDR2 SMNVEV come from the germline V gene (reference sequence). CDR3 length: 15 amino acids. The CDR3 reads CASSLLAGLNYGYTF. The CDR3 DNA reads as TGTGCCAGCAGTTTATTGGCAGGGTTGAACTATGGCTACACCTTC.

This clonotype came up many times. The chain is built from TRBV2 and TRBJ2-7; tentative D call: TRBD1 (5 bases). This CDR3 has 17 residues. In germline, CDR1 is SNHLY, CDR2 FYNNEI. Deletions cut 3 bases from V and 0 bases from J, with 18 bases between. CDR3 sequence (DNA): TGTGCCAGCAGTGACGAAAGGCGGCAGGGTATCTCCTACGAGCAGTACTTC. Residues: CASSDERRQGISYEQYF. The full variable domain, rest sourced from reference TRBV2 and TRBJ2-7, is EPEVTQTPSHQVTQMGQEVILRCVPISNHLYFYWYRQILGQKVEFLVSFYNNEISEKSEIFDDQFSVERPDGSNFTLKIRSTKLEDSAMYFCASSDERRQGISYEQYFGPGTRLTVT.

The sample holds many counts of this clonotype. J is TRBJ2-2 and V is TRBV4-3; TRBD2 aligns across 9 bases. V was pared by 6 bases and J by 3 bases, with 5 bases of the junction left unmatched. From germline, CDR1 is LGHNA and CDR2 YSLEER. This CDR3 is 15 amino acids long. CDR3 sequence reads: CASRLGLAYTGELFF. CDR3 sequence (DNA): TGCGCCAGCAGGTTGGGACTAGCCTACACCGGGGAGCTGTTTTTT.